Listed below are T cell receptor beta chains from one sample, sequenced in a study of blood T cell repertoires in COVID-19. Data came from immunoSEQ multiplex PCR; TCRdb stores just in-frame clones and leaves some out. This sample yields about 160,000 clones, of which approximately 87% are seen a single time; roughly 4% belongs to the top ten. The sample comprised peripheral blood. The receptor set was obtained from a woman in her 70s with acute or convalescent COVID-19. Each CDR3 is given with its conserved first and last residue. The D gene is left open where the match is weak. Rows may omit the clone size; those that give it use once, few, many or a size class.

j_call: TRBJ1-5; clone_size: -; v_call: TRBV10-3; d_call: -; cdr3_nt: TGTGCCATCGGACGGGGGGAACATAGCAATCAGCCCCAGCATTTT; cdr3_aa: CAIGRGEHSNQPQHF
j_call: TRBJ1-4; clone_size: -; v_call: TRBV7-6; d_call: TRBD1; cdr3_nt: TGTGCCAGCAGCAGAGGGACAGGGGGCATAAATGAAAAACTGTTTTTT; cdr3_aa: CASSRGTGGINEKLFF
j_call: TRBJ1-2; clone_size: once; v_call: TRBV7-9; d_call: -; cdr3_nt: TGTGCCAGCAGCCCGACCGGGACTGCCGGCTACACCTTC; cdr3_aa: CASSPTGTAGYTF
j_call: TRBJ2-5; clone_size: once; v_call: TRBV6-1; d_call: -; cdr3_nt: TGTGCCAGCAGTGAATTTTTGATAGGGACTGGAGAGACCCAGTACTTC; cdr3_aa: CASSEFLIGTGETQYF
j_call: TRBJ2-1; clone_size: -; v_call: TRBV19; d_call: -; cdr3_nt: TGTGCCAGTAGTTTTGGGACATTCTCCTACAATGAGCAGTTCTTC; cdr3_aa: CASSFGTFSYNEQFF
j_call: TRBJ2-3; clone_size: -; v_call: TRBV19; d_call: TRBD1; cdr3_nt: TGTGCCAGTAGCCGGGACAGGGGAGATACGCAGTATTTT; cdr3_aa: CASSRDRGDTQYF
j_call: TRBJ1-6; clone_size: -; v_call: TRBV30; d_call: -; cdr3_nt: TGTGCCTGGACGGACAGTAATTCACCCCTCCACTTT; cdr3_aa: CAWTDSNSPLHF
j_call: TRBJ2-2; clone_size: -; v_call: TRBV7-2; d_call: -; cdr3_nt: TGTGCCAGCAGCCGGGACACCTGGTCGAACACCGGGGAGCTGTTTTTT; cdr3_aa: CASSRDTWSNTGELFF
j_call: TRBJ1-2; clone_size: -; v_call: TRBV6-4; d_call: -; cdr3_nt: TGTGCCAGCAGGCTGCACCGGGGGGCGCACGCTCGAGGCTACACCTTC; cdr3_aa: CASRLHRGAHARGYTF
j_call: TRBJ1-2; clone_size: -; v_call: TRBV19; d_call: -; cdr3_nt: TGTGCCAGTAGTATCGCGGCGGGACCCAACTATGGCTACACCTTC; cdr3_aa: CASSIAAGPNYGYTF
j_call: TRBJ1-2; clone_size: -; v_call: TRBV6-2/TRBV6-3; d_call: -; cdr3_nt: TGTGCCAGCAGTTACTCGGTGCGGCGGCAGCCGTTCTATGGCTACACCTTC; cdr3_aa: CASSYSVRRQPFYGYTF
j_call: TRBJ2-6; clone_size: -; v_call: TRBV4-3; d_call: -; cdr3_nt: TGCGCCAGCAGTTCTGGTCGTAGCAGTACCCTCTCTGGGGCCAACGTCCTGACTTTC; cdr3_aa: CASSSGRSSTLSGANVLTF
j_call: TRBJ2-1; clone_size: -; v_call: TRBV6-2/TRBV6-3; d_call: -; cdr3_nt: TGTGCCAGCAGCCGAGCGGGTTCCTACAATGAGCAGTTCTTC; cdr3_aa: CASSRAGSYNEQFF
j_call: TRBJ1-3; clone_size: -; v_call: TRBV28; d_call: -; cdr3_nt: TGTGCCAGCAGAGGGGATACCTCTGGAAACACCATATATTTT; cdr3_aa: CASRGDTSGNTIYF
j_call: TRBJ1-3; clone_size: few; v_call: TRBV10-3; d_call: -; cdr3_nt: TGTGCCATCAGTGGAGTTAGTCATGGAAACACCATATATTTT; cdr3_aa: CAISGVSHGNTIYF
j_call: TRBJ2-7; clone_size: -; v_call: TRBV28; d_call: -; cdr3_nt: TGTGCCAGCAGTTTAAGGGCAGGGCTCCACGAGCAGTACTTC; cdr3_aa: CASSLRAGLHEQYF
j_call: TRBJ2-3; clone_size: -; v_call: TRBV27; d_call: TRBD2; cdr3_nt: TGTGCCAGCAGCCCTACCCCGACTAGCGGATCAGATACGCAGTATTTT; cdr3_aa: CASSPTPTSGSDTQYF
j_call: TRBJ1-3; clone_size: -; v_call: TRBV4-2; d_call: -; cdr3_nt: TGTGCCAGCAGCAAAAGAGGCAGGGACTCTGGAAACACCATATATTTT; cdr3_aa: CASSKRGRDSGNTIYF
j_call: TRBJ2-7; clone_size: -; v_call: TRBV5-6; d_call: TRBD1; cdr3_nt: TGTGCCAGCAGTCCTACCGGGACAGGGGGCCGCTACGAGCAGTACTTC; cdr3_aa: CASSPTGTGGRYEQYF
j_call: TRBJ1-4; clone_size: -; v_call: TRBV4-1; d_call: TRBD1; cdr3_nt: TGCGCCAGCAGCCAATCCGGGACAGCGAATGAAAAACTGTTTTTT; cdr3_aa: CASSQSGTANEKLFF
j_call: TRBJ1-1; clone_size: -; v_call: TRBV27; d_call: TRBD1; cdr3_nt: TGTGCCAGCAGCCCGGCCCCAGGGGACAGGGGGTACACTGAAGCTTTCTTT; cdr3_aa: CASSPAPGDRGYTEAFF
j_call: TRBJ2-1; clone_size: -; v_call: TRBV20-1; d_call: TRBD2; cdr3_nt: TGCAGTGCTAGTCCCGGTTGGCGGGGGGCCTACAATGAGCAGTTCTTC; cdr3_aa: CSASPGWRGAYNEQFF
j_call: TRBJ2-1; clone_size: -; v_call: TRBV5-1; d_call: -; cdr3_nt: TGCGCCAGCAAGAGGCAAGGGGCACGTAACAATGAGCAGTTCTTC; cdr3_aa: CASKRQGARNNEQFF
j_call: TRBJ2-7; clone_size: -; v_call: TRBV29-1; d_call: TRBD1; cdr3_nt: TGCAGCGCAGCCCGGGACAGTACCTACGAGCAGTACTTC; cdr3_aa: CSAARDSTYEQYF
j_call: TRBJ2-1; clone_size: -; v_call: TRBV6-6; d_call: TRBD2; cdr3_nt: TGTGCCAGCAGTCGTCGGACTAGCGGGAGTTCGGGGGATGAGCAGTTCTTC; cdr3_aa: CASSRRTSGSSGDEQFF
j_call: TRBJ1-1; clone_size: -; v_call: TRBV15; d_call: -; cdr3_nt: TGTGCCACCACCGACATTGCTGAATACAGGAAGAACACTGAAGCTTTCTTT; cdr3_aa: CATTDIAEYRKNTEAFF
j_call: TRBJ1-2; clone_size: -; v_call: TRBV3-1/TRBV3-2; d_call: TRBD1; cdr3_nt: TGTGCCAGCAGCCAAGAACAGTGGACAGGGGATGGCTACACCTTC; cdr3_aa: CASSQEQWTGDGYTF
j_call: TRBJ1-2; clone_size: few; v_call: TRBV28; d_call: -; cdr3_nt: TGTGCCAGCAGTATAGGTGGTGTCGGGGGGTATGGCTACACCTTC; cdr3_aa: CASSIGGVGGYGYTF
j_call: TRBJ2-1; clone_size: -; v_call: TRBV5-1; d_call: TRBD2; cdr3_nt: TGCGCCAGCAGCCCTGGACTAGCGGGGGAATTTATACATGAGCAGTTCTTC; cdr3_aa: CASSPGLAGEFIHEQFF
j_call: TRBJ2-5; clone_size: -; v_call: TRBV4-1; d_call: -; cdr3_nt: TGCGCCAGCGCATTGGGGAATACAGGGAAAGAGACCCAGTACTTC; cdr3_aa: CASALGNTGKETQYF
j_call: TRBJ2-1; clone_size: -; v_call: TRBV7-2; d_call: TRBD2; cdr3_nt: TGTGCCAGCAGCTCTGAGGGACTAGCTGGGAATGAGCAGTTCTTC; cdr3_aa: CASSSEGLAGNEQFF
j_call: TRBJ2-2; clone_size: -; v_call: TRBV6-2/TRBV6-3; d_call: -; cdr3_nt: TGTGCCAGCAGTTTCCTACCCGCGAACACCGGGGAGCTGTTTTTT; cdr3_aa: CASSFLPANTGELFF
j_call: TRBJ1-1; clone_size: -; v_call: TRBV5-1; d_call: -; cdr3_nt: TGCGCCAGCAGCTTGGTTTTGCGGGGGAACACTGAAGCTTTCTTT; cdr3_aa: CASSLVLRGNTEAFF
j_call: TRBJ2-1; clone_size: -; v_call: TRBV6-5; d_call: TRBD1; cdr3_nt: TGTGCCAGCAGGGGGGACAGGGGAAACTACAATGAGCAGTTCTTC; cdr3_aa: CASRGDRGNYNEQFF
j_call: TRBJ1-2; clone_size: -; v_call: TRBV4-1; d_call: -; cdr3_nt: TGCGCCAGCAGCCTTCAGGACTATGCTTATGGCTACACCTTC; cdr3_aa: CASSLQDYAYGYTF
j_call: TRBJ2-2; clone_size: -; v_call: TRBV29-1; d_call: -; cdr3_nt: TGCAGCGTTGGAGTGAAGACATCCGGGGAGCTGTTTTTT; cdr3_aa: CSVGVKTSGELFF
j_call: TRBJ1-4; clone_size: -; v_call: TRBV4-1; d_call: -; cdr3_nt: TGCGCCAGCAGCCAAGATTTAACTGCAACTAATGAAAAACTGTTTTTT; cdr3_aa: CASSQDLTATNEKLFF
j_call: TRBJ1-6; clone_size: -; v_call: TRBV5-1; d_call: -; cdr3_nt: TGCGCCAGCAGAGCGACAGGCTCCTATAATTCACCCCTCCACTTT; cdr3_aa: CASRATGSYNSPLHF
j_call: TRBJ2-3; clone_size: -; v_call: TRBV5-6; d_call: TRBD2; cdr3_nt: TGTGCCAGCAGCCCTCGAACTGGGCCGCGGGGGACAGATACGCAGTATTTT; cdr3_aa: CASSPRTGPRGTDTQYF
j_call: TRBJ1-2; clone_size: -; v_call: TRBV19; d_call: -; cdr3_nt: TGTGCCAGTAGTATCACAGGACGGGATGGCTACACCTTC; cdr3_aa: CASSITGRDGYTF
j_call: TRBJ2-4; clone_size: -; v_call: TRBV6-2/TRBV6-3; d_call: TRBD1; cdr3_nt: TGTGCCAGCAGTATAACAGGGGGAAAAAACATTCAGTACTTC; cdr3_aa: CASSITGGKNIQYF
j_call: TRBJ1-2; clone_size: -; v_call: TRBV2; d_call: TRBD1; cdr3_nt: TGTGCCAGCAGCCCCCGGCAGGGGGCTTCTAACTATGGCTACACCTTC; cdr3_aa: CASSPRQGASNYGYTF
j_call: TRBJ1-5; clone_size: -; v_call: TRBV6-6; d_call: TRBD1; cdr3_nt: TGTGCCAGCAGGACAGGGTTGAGCAATCAGCCCCAGCATTTT; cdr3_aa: CASRTGLSNQPQHF
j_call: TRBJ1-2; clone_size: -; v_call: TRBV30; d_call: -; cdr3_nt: TGTGCCTGGAGCTCCGGTCCCTATGGCTACACCTTC; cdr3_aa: CAWSSGPYGYTF
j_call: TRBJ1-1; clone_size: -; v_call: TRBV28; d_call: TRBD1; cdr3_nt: TGTGCCAGCAGCACCGCCCAGGACAGGGCGCCCTCATGGACTGAAGCTTTCTTT; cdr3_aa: CASSTAQDRAPSWTEAFF
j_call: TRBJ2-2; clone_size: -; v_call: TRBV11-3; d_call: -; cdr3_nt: TGTGCCAGCAGCCGCGGGCGGCGGGAAACCACCGGGGAGCTGTTTTTT; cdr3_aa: CASSRGRRETTGELFF
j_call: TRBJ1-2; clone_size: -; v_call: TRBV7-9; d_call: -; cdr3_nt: TGTGCCAGCAGCCGCGAGGGCGGAAATGGCTACACCTTC; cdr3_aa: CASSREGGNGYTF
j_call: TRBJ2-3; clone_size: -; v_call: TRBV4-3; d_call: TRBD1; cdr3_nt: TGCGCCAGCAGCCAAGCCTGGACAGGGACTGGAGATACGCAGTATTTT; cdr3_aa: CASSQAWTGTGDTQYF
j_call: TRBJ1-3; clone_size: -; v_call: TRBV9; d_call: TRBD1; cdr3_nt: TGTGCCAGCAGCCCCGGGGGACAGGGAAACACCATATATTTT; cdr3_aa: CASSPGGQGNTIYF
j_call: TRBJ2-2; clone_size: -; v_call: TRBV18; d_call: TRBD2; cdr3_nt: TGTGCCAGCTCACCAAGAAGGCTCGTCAGGAGTAGCGGGGCGAACACCGGGGAGCTGTTTTTT; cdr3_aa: CASSPRRLVRSSGANTGELFF
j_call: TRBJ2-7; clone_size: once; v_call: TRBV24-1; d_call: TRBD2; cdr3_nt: TGTGCCACCAGTGACGCGACTAGCGGGGGTATCAACGAGCAGTACTTC; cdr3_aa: CATSDATSGGINEQYF
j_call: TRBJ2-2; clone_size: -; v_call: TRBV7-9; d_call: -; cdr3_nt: TGTGCCAGCAGCCCCCCGGTGCGGGCCGGGGAGCTGTTTTTT; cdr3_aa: CASSPPVRAGELFF
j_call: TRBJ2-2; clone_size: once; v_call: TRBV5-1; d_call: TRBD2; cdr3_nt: TGCGCCAGCAGCTTGGCTACTAGCGTTGGGGAGCTGTTTTTT; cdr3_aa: CASSLATSVGELFF
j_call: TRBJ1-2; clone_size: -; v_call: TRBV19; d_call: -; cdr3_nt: TGTGCCAGTAGTATCCCCCGACAGGATTTATATGGCTACACCTTC; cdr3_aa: CASSIPRQDLYGYTF
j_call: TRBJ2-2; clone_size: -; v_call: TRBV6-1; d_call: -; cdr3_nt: TGTGCCAGCAGTGAAGACAGGGTCGGGGAGCTGTTTTTT; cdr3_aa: CASSEDRVGELFF
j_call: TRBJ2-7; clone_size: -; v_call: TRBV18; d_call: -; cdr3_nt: TGTGCCAGCTCACCCGGGTACACCGACGAGCAGTACTTC; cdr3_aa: CASSPGYTDEQYF
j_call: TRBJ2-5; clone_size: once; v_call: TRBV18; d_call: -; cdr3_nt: TGTGCCAGCTCACCATGGGGCGGAGAGACCCAGTACTTC; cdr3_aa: CASSPWGGETQYF
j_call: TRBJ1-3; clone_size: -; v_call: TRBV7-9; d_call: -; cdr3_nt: TGTGCCAGCAGCCGTACAGGGAGCTCTGGAAACACCATATATTTT; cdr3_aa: CASSRTGSSGNTIYF
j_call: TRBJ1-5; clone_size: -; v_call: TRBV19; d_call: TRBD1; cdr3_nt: TGTGCCAGTAGTCCCAGGGACAGTCGCAATCAGCCCCAGCATTTT; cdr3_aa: CASSPRDSRNQPQHF